This section outlines one T cell receptor beta chain sequence together with its context. Its antigen is as yet unknown. Sequencing was performed with immunoSEQ multiplex PCR; in TCRdb, only in-frame clones are kept and a portion is missing. This table holds over 65,000 clones, about nine tenths found once. The CDR3 has 18 amino acids. The sample is drawn from a study of OX40 agonist ivuxolimab in advanced cancers. The wider study: Age averaged about 66 years (range about 23 to 80), and 82.7% were male.

Study conclusions and caveats: Near-lowest levels of clonal expansion characterized partial responders at 0.1-3.0 mg/kg.

This receptor was obtained from an adult with an advanced solid tumor such as melanoma, head and neck, liver or kidney cancer. Source: CD4+ or CD8+ T cells sorted from blood, taken in a trial of the OX40 agonist ivuxolimab. V gene TRBV21-1 combines with J gene TRBJ1-1. TRBV21-1 is noted as a pseudogene. DNA for the CDR3: TGTGCCAGCATCCTGATTGAGGGTAACGACAGAGTGAACACTGAAGCTTTCTTT. This translates into CASILIEGNDRVNTEAFF.